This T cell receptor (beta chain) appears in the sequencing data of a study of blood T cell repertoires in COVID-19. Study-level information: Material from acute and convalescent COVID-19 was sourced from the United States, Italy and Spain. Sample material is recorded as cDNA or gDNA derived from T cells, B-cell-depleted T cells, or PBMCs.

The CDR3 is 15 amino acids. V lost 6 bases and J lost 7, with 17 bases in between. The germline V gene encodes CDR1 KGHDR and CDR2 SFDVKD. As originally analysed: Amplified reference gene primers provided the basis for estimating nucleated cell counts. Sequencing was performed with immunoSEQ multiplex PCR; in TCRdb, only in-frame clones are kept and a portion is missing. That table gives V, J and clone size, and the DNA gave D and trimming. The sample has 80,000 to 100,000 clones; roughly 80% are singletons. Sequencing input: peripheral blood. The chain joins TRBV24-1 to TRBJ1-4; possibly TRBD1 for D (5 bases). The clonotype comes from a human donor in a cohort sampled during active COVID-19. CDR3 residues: CATSTGGGKGEKLFF. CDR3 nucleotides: TGTGCCACCAGTACCGGTGGGGGGAAGGGTGAAAAACTGTTTTTT.